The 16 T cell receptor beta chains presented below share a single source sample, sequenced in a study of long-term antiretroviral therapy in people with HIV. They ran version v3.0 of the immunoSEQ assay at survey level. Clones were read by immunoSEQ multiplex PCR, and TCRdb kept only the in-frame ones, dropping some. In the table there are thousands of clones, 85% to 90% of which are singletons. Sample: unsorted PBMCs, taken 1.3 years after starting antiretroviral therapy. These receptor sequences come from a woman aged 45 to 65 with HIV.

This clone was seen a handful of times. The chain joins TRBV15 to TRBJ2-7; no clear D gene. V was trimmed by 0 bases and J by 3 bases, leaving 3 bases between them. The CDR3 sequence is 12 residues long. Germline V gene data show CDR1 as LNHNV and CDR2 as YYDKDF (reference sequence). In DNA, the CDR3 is TGTGCCACCAGCAGAGAAGGCTACGAGCAGTACTTC. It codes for CATSREGYEQYF.

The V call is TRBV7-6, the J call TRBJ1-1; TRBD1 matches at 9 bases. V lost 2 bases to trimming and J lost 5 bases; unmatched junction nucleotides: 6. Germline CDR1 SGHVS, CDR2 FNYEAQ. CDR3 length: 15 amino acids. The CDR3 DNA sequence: TGTGCCAGCAGCTTATTGACAGGGGGGATGACTGAAGCTTTCTTT. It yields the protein CASSLLTGGMTEAFF.

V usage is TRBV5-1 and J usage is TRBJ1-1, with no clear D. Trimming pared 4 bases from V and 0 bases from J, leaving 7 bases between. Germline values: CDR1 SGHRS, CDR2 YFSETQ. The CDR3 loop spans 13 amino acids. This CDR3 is CASSVGMNTEAFF. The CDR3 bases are TGCGCCAGCAGCGTAGGCATGAACACTGAAGCTTTCTTT.

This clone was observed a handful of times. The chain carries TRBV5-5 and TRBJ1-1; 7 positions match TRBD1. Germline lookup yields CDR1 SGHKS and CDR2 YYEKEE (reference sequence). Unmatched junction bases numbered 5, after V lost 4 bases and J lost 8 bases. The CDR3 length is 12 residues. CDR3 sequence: CASSLGQSEAFF. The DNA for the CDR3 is TGTGCCAGCAGCCTGGGACAGAGCGAAGCTTTCTTT.

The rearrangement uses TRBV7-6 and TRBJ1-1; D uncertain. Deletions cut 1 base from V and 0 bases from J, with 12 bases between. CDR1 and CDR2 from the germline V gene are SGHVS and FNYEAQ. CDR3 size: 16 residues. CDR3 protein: CASSLEAGGMNTEAFF. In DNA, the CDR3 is TGTGCCAGCAGCTTAGAGGCAGGAGGTATGAACACTGAAGCTTTCTTT.

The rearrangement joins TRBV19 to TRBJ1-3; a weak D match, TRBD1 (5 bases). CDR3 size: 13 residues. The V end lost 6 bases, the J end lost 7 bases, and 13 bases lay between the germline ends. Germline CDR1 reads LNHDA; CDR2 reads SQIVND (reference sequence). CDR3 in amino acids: CASSPGRRNTIYF. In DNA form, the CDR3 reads TGTGCCAGTAGCCCGGGACGAAGGAACACCATATATTTT.

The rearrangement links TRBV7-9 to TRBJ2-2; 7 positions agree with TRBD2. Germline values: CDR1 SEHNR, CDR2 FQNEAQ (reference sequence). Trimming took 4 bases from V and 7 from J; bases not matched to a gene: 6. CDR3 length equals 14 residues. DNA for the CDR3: TGTGCCAGCAGCTCAGGACTAGTCGGCGGGGAGCTGTTTTTT. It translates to CASSSGLVGGELFF.

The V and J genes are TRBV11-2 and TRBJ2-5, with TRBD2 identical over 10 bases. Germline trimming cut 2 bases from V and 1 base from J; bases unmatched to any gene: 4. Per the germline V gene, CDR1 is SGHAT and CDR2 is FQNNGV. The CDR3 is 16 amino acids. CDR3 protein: CASSLSGLAVQETQYF. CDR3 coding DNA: TGTGCCAGCAGCTTATCAGGACTAGCGGTCCAAGAGACCCAGTACTTC.

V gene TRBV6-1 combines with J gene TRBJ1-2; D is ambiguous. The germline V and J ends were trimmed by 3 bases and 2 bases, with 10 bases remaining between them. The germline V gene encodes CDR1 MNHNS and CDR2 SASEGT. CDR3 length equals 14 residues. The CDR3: CASSDPGGNYGYTF. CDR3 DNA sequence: TGTGCCAGCAGTGATCCGGGAGGGAACTATGGCTACACCTTC.

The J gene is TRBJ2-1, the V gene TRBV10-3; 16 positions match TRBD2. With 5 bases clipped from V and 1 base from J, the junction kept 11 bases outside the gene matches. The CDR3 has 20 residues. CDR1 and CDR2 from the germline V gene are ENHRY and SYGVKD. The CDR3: CAISSSLGLAGGVSYNEQFF. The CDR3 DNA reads TGTGCCATCAGTTCTAGTCTGGGACTAGCGGGGGGGGTATCCTACAATGAGCAGTTCTTC.

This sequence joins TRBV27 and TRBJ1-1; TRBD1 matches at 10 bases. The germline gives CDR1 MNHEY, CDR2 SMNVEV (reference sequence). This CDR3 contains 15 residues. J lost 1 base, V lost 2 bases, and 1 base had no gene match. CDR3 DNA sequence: TGTGCCAGCAGTTTAGACAGGGGGCGGAACACTGAAGCTTTCTTT. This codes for CASSLDRGRNTEAFF.

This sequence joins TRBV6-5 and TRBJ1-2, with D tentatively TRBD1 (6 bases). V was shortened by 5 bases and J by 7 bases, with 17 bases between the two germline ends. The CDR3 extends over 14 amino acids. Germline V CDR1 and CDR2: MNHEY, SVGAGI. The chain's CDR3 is CASSPPGGQVGYTF. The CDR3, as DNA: TGTGCCAGCAGTCCTCCCGGGGGGCAAGTTGGCTACACCTTC.

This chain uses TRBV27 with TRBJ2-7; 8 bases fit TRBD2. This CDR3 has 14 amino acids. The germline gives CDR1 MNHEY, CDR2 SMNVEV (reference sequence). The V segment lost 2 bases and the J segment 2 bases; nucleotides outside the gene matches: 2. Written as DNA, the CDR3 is TGTGCCAGCAGTTTAAGCGGGAGAGCCTACGAGCAGTACGTC. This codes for CASSLSGRAYEQYV.

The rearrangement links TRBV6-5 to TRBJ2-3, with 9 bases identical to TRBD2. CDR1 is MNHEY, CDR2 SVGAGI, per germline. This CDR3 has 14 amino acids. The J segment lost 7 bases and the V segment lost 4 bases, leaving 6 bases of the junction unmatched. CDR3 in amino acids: CASSSAGGPNTQYF. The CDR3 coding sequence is TGTGCCAGCAGTTCCGCGGGGGGGCCGAATACGCAGTATTTT.

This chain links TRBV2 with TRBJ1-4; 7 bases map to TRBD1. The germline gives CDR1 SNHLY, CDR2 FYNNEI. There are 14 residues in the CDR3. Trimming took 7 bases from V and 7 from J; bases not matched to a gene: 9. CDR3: CASKIEGAVEKLFF. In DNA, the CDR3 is TGTGCCAGCAAAATCGAGGGGGCGGTTGAAAAACTGTTTTTT.

The DNA of the CDR3 is TGTGCCAGCAGCTCCTATATAACAGGGGGCGGAGAGACCCAGTACTTC. Its protein is CASSSYITGGGETQYF. The rearrangement uses TRBV7-2 and TRBJ2-5; TRBD1 matches 9 bases. The trim removed 4 bases at V and 4 bases at J, leaving 10 bases unmatched. CDR3 size: 16 residues. Germline V gene sequence: CDR1 SGHTA, CDR2 FQGNSA.